The 32 T cell receptor beta chains reported below all come from one sample, sequenced in a study of blood T cell repertoires in COVID-19. Measured with immunoSEQ multiplex PCR; TCRdb has only the in-frame clones, and not every one. The profile shows more than 100,000 clones, about four fifths of them singletons. Sequencing was done on a sample of peripheral blood. These receptor sequences come from a woman between 70 and 85 years old with acute or convalescent COVID-19.

The chain couples TRBV5-1 to TRBJ1-2, with D unclear. This CDR3 is 14 amino acids long. CDR1 is SGHRS and CDR2 is YFSETQ in the germline V gene. The ends were cut back, 1 base at V and 2 bases at J, with 9 bases in the middle. The CDR3 spells CASSLRSENYGYTF. In nucleotides, the CDR3 is TGCGCCAGCAGCTTGAGGTCGGAGAACTATGGCTACACCTTC.

The chain is built from TRBV5-4 and TRBJ2-5; maybe TRBD2 (6 bases). The CDR3 has 16 amino acids. Trimming stripped 2 bases from V and 4 bases from J, with 18 bases between. Germline V CDR1 and CDR2: SGHNT, YYREEE (reference sequence). The CDR3 region is CASSLGRGTHGETQYF. In nucleotides, the CDR3 is TGTGCCAGCAGCTTAGGCCGGGGGACCCACGGAGAGACCCAGTACTTC.

The rearrangement links TRBV19 to TRBJ1-2; TRBD1 aligns across 12 bases. V dropped 4 bases and J dropped 0; count of bases not matched to a gene: 9. The CDR3 is 18 amino acids. Germline-derived CDR1 and CDR2 are LNHDA and SQIVND (reference sequence). In DNA, the CDR3 is TGTGCCAGTAGTAGTCACCGGGACAGGGGGCCGACTAACTATGGCTACACCTTC. Its protein product is CASSSHRDRGPTNYGYTF.

CDR3 sequence reads: CASSPGREEPVAAGGKQFF. CDR3 DNA: TGTGCCAGCAGCCCCGGCAGGGAAGAACCCGTGGCGGCGGGGGGGAAGCAGTTCTTC. The V call is TRBV5-5, the J call TRBJ2-1, with TRBD2 matching over 9 bases. The CDR3 totals 19 residues. The germline V gene encodes CDR1 SGHKS and CDR2 YYEKEE (reference sequence). The V segment lost 4 bases and the J segment 11 bases; nucleotides outside the gene matches: 25.

V usage is TRBV18 and J usage is TRBJ2-1, with 9 bases that match TRBD1. The ends lost 0 bases at V and 2 bases at J; junction bases unmatched: 8. CDR1 is KGHSH, CDR2 LQKENI, per germline. The CDR3 totals 18 residues. CDR3 sequence reads: CASSPPRPRQGAYNEQFF. The CDR3 DNA sequence: TGTGCCAGCTCACCACCTCGACCGAGACAGGGGGCCTACAATGAGCAGTTCTTC.

The gene calls are TRBV19 and TRBJ1-1; 11 nucleotides line up with TRBD1. With 2 bases clipped from V and 5 bases from J, the junction kept 13 bases outside the gene matches. Germline-derived CDR1 and CDR2 are LNHDA and SQIVND (reference sequence). The CDR3 length is 18 residues. DNA for the CDR3: TGTGCCAGTAGTATACTACCGGGACAGGGGGTTGGTAGGACTGAAGCTTTCTTT. Its translation is CASSILPGQGVGRTEAFF.

J is TRBJ1-2 and V is TRBV30; TRBD1 matches at 9 bases. The CDR3 extends over 15 amino acids. Germline CDR1 is GTSNPN and CDR2 is SVGIG (reference sequence). The ends lost 0 bases at V and 7 bases at J; junction bases unmatched: 9. The CDR3 coding sequence is TGTGCCTGGAGTGTCTATAGGGACAGGGACACTGGCTACACCTTC. This encodes CAWSVYRDRDTGYTF. Combining the CDR3 with reference TRBV30 and TRBJ1-2 gives the whole variable domain SQTIHQWPATLVQPVGSPLSLECTVEGTSNPNLYWYRQAAGRGLQLLFYSVGIGQISSEVPQNLSASRPQDRQFILSSKKLLLSDSGFYLCAWSVYRDRDTGYTFGSGTRLTVV.

In nucleotides, the CDR3 is TGCAGTGCCCCCCGGGACAGAGTCCAGCATTTT. This sequence encodes CSAPRDRVQHF. The chain couples TRBV20-1 to TRBJ1-5; 7 bases match TRBD1. Losses at the gene ends were 6 bases for V and 12 bases for J; bases not matched to a gene: 8. The CDR3 loop spans 11 amino acids. The germline CDR1 and CDR2 sequences are DFQATT and SNEGSKA (reference sequence).

This clone was seen just once. This rearrangement joins TRBV7-6 to TRBJ2-3; D remains ambiguous. The CDR3 extends over 15 amino acids. V was clipped by 4 bases and J by 1 base, with 12 bases between them. Germline V gene sequence: CDR1 SGHVS, CDR2 FNYEAQ. DNA of the CDR3: TGTGCCAGCAGCTCCCCCCCTGAGGGCACAGATACGCAGTATTTT. Translated, it gives CASSSPPEGTDTQYF.

V and J are TRBV24-1 and TRBJ2-2; D is unclear. The CDR3 spans 15 residues. V lost 5 bases and J lost 5, with 14 bases in between. Germline CDR1 is KGHDR and CDR2 is SFDVKD. The DNA for the CDR3 is TGTGCCACCAGTGCTACTCAGGAAAGTACCGGGGAGCTGTTTTTT. This codes for CATSATQESTGELFF.

This clone was counted only a few times. The chain couples TRBV18 to TRBJ1-1; TRBD1 might be the D (6 bases). CDR1 and CDR2 from the germline V gene are KGHSH and LQKENI. The CDR3 is 13 residues long. V lost 3 bases and J lost 6, with 11 bases in between. Written as DNA, the CDR3 is TGTGCCAGCTCACCTGAGGGGGACGCTGAAGCTTTCTTT. The encoded protein is CASSPEGDAEAFF. Using reference TRBV18 and TRBJ1-1 for the parts outside the CDR3, the full variable domain is NAGVMQNPRHLVRRRGQEARLRCSPMKGHSHVYWYRQLPEEGLKFMVYLQKENIIDESGMPKERFSAEFPKEGPSILRIQQVVRGDSAAYFCASSPEGDAEAFFGQGTRLTVV.

The CDR3 sequence: CASSSRRGLGRETQYF. The CDR3 nucleotides are TGTGCCAGTAGTAGCCGCAGGGGGCTCGGACGTGAGACCCAGTACTTC. The chain uses TRBV19 and TRBJ2-5, with TRBD1 matching 8 bases. There are 16 residues in the CDR3. V shed 4 bases and J 5 bases; nucleotides not matched to a gene: 12. Germline loops: CDR1 LNHDA, CDR2 SQIVND (reference sequence).

This clone was recorded once. The J gene is TRBJ2-5, the V gene TRBV5-4; 7 nucleotides agree with TRBD1. This CDR3 has 15 residues. CDR1 is SGHNT and CDR2 is YYREEE in the germline V gene (reference sequence). The V gene end was trimmed by 3 bases and the J gene end by 3 bases; junction bases not matched to a gene: 8. CDR3: CASSSTGTDEETQYF. The CDR3 region has the DNA TGTGCCAGCAGCTCAACCGGGACAGATGAAGAGACCCAGTACTTC.

The rearrangement uses TRBV4-1 and TRBJ1-3; weak D call: TRBD1 (6 bases). This CDR3 has 18 amino acids. With 4 bases removed from V and 2 bases from J, the gap between germline ends came to 21 bases. Per germline, CDR1 MGHRA and CDR2 YSYEKL. CDR3 in amino acids: CASSRYPGEPGTGNTIYF. Here the CDR3 DNA reads TGCGCCAGCAGCCGTTACCCAGGGGAGCCGGGTACTGGAAACACCATATATTTT.

The chain is built from TRBV6-2 or TRBV6-3 and TRBJ2-2; 9 positions agree with TRBD1. The CDR3 spans 17 residues. J gave up 4 bases and V 5 bases, and 11 bases lay outside the gene matches. The V gene's germline CDR1 is MNHEY and CDR2 SVGEGT. This CDR3 reads CASSRNRGLISTGELFF. CDR3 DNA sequence: TGTGCCAGCAGTCGGAACAGGGGGCTAATTAGCACCGGGGAGCTGTTTTTT.

This clone was seen a handful of times. The chain uses TRBV15 and TRBJ1-4, with unresolved D. V was shortened by 0 bases and J by 6 bases, with 11 bases between the two germline ends. Germline lookup yields CDR1 LNHNV and CDR2 YYDKDF (reference sequence). The CDR3 contains 15 residues. CDR3 loop: CATSREGDKYEKLFF. Here the CDR3 DNA reads TGTGCCACCAGCAGAGAAGGCGACAAGTATGAAAAACTGTTTTTT.

This chain connects TRBV11-2 to TRBJ1-1; 9 nucleotides agree with TRBD1. V shed 0 bases, J shed 0 bases, and the junction held 5 bases outside the gene matches. The CDR3 runs 17 residues. Germline CDR1 SGHAT, CDR2 FQNNGV. DNA of the CDR3: TGTGCCAGCAGCTTAGATTTTGGGACAGGGATGAACACTGAAGCTTTCTTT. Translating it yields CASSLDFGTGMNTEAFF.

V gene TRBV7-2 combines with J gene TRBJ1-6, with TRBD1 as a possible D gene (5 bases). The length of the CDR3 is 17 residues. Germline CDR1 is SGHTA and CDR2 is FQGNSA. Deletions cut 7 bases from V and 1 base from J, with 17 bases between. The DNA of the CDR3 is TGTGCCAGCACCCCCGGGGGGTTTGGGTCCTATAATTCACCCCTCCACTTT. It translates to CASTPGGFGSYNSPLHF.

The chain recombines TRBV10-3 with TRBJ2-5; maybe TRBD1 (5 bases). CDR1 and CDR2 from the germline V gene are ENHRY and SYGVKD. The CDR3 loop spans 15 amino acids. The V gene lost 4 bases and the J gene lost 5 bases, with 17 bases spanning the gap. CDR3: CAISVGRAAGETQYF. CDR3 sequence (DNA): TGTGCCATCAGTGTTGGCAGGGCGGCAGGGGAGACCCAGTACTTC.

This clone was seen once. The gene calls are TRBV6-5 and TRBJ1-2, with 8 nucleotides matching TRBD1. Germline lookup yields CDR1 MNHEY and CDR2 SVGAGI. This CDR3 region has 15 residues. V dropped 2 bases and J dropped 3; count of bases not matched to a gene: 5. The CDR3 sequence: CASSYVQGAHYGYTF. The CDR3 DNA follows: TGTGCCAGCAGTTACGTCCAGGGGGCTCACTATGGCTACACCTTC.

This chain links TRBV19 with TRBJ2-1; a weak D match, TRBD2 (5 bases). V dropped 10 bases and J dropped 7 bases, with 20 bases sitting between them. This CDR3 is 14 amino acids long. CDR1 and CDR2 (germline): LNHDA, SQIVND (reference sequence). The CDR3 here is CATTRVAGWNEQFF. In DNA, the CDR3 is TGTGCCACCACGCGGGTCGCAGGCTGGAATGAGCAGTTCTTC.

The rearrangement links TRBV2 to TRBJ2-2; maybe TRBD1 (6 bases). The germline V gene encodes CDR1 SNHLY and CDR2 FYNNEI. V lost 5 bases to trimming and J lost 5 bases, with 9 bases between them. The CDR3 totals 13 residues. The chain's CDR3 is CASSPGQTGELFF. Here the CDR3 DNA reads TGTGCCAGCAGTCCGGGACAAACCGGGGAGCTGTTTTTT. Combining the CDR3 with reference TRBV2 and TRBJ2-2 gives the whole variable domain EPEVTQTPSHQVTQMGQEVILRCVPISNHLYFYWYRQILGQKVEFLVSFYNNEISEKSEIFDDQFSVERPDGSNFTLKIRSTKLEDSAMYFCASSPGQTGELFFGEGSRLTVL.

The chain links TRBV24-1 to TRBJ2-5, with a tentative D call TRBD1 (6 bases). Per germline, CDR1 KGHDR and CDR2 SFDVKD. This CDR3 region has 14 residues. V lost 4 bases to trimming and J lost 3 bases, with 11 bases between them. In DNA form, the CDR3 reads TGTGCCACCAGTGACCAACGGACAGAAGAGACCCAGTACTTC. Translating it yields CATSDQRTEETQYF.

The rearrangement links TRBV9 to TRBJ1-5; TRBD1 matches 9 bases. This CDR3 region has 14 residues. After removal of 3 bases from V and 10 bases from J, the junction contained 8 bases not matched to a gene. Germline assignment: CDR1 SGDLS and CDR2 YYNGEE. CDR3: CASSAGTGSRPQHF. The DNA of the CDR3 is TGTGCCAGCAGCGCGGGGACAGGGAGTCGACCCCAGCATTTT.

This chain links TRBV5-4 with TRBJ2-2; no clear D. Germline-derived CDR1 and CDR2 are SGHNT and YYREEE (reference sequence). Between the trimmed V and J ends, which lost 1 base and 2 bases, there was a span of 3 bases. The CDR3 runs to 13 residues. CDR3 loop: CASSLQNTGELFF. Here the CDR3 DNA reads TGTGCCAGCAGCTTGCAAAACACCGGGGAGCTGTTTTTT.

The chain joins TRBV6-5 to TRBJ2-1; no firm D call. In germline, CDR1 is MNHEY, CDR2 SVGAGI. The germline V and J ends were trimmed by 0 bases and 6 bases, with 15 bases remaining between them. There are 16 residues in the CDR3. CDR3: CASSYSGLRVGNEQFF. CDR3 sequence (DNA): TGTGCCAGCAGTTACTCGGGCCTGAGAGTGGGCAATGAGCAGTTCTTC.

This chain connects TRBV3-1 (or the pseudogene TRBV3-2) to TRBJ1-6, with TRBD1 identical over 7 bases. Germline V CDR1 and CDR2: LGHDT, YNNKEL (reference sequence). Trimming removed 1 base from V and 7 bases from J; junction bases left unmatched: 4. CDR3 size: 15 residues. CDR3 bases: TGTGCCAGCAGCCAAGCCTCAGGGGGAAATTCACCCCTCCACTTT. Translation gives CASSQASGGNSPLHF.

The chain carries TRBV19 and TRBJ2-3, with D possibly TRBD2 on 6 matching bases. Germline V gene sequence: CDR1 LNHDA, CDR2 SQIVND (reference sequence). The CDR3 is 15 amino acids. Between the trimmed V and J ends, which lost 3 bases and 2 bases, there was a span of 12 bases. DNA of the CDR3: TGTGCCAGTAGTATCTCGGACTACTACACAGATACGCAGTATTTT. This codes for CASSISDYYTDTQYF. The variable domain in full, completed from reference TRBV19 and TRBJ2-3, reads DGGITQSPKYLFRKEGQNVTLSCEQNLNHDAMYWYRQDPGQGLRLIYYSQIVNDFQKGDIAEGYSVSREKKESFPLTVTSAQKNPTAFYLCASSISDYYTDTQYFGPGTRLTVL.

This chain connects TRBV19 to TRBJ2-7; TRBD1 is a possible D gene (6 bases). V was pared by 6 bases and J by 1 base, with 16 bases between. Germline assignment: CDR1 LNHDA and CDR2 SQIVND (reference sequence). The CDR3 length is 15 residues. CDR3 region: CASSPTGQRSYEQYF. Here the CDR3 DNA reads TGTGCCAGTAGCCCGACAGGCCAACGTTCCTACGAGCAGTACTTC.

The rearrangement uses TRBV3-1 (or the pseudogene TRBV3-2) and TRBJ1-1; TRBD1 matches 8 bases. The J segment lost 1 base and the V segment lost 4 bases, leaving 5 bases of the junction unmatched. The CDR3 extends over 15 amino acids. Looked up from germline, CDR1 is LGHDT and CDR2 is YNNKEL (reference sequence). CDR3 bases: TGTGCCAGCAGCCTTGCAGGGGGCGCGAACACTGAAGCTTTCTTT. It is translated as CASSLAGGANTEAFF.

The chain joins TRBV19 to TRBJ1-2, with 7 bases fitting TRBD1. Germline lookup yields CDR1 LNHDA and CDR2 SQIVND (reference sequence). V gave up 7 bases and J gave up 2 bases; unmatched junction bases: 10. The CDR3 runs 15 residues. The CDR3 DNA reads TGTGCCAGTACCGCAACAGGGGTTGGCAACTATGGCTACACCTTC. It codes for CASTATGVGNYGYTF.

In its sample, this clone was seen many times. The chain uses TRBV7-2 and TRBJ1-1; D remains unclear. CDR3 length equals 13 residues. With 6 bases removed from V and 1 base from J, the gap between germline ends came to 9 bases. Looked up from germline, CDR1 is SGHTA and CDR2 is FQGNSA. CDR3 in DNA: TGTGCCAGCAGTTTTCAGCGGAACACTGAAGCTTTCTTT. Residues: CASSFQRNTEAFF. Variable domain in full (rest from reference TRBV7-2 and TRBJ1-1): GAGVSQSPSNKVTEKGKDVELRCDPISGHTALYWYRQSLGQGLEFLIYFQGNSAPDKSGLPSDRFSAERTGGSVSTLTIQRTQQEDSAVYLCASSFQRNTEAFFGQGTRLTVV.